This T cell receptor beta chain comes out of a study of blood T cell repertoires in COVID-19. Whole-study context: In each case, the material was cDNA or gDNA derived from T cells, B-cell-depleted T cells, or PBMCs.

As handled by the study authors: Reference gene primers were amplified, and this amplification served to estimate nucleated cell counts. Assay: immunoSEQ multiplex PCR; the TCRdb copy retains only in-frame clones and omits some. V and J calls plus clone size are reproduced from that table; the DNA served to infer D and trimming. There are around 250,000 clones in the sample; around four fifths occur only once, and about 5.7% lies in the top ten. The CDR3 loop spans 16 amino acids. Germline assignment: CDR1 MNHEY and CDR2 SVGAGI. V shed 2 bases and J shed 7 bases, with 20 bases lying between them. This receptor was taken from a man older than 75 with acute or convalescent COVID-19. This chain joins TRBV6-5 and TRBJ1-2; the D is unclear. The specimen was peripheral blood. The CDR3 bases are TGTGCCAGCAGTTACCACGGACGCGCGGGGAGAGGTGGCTACACCTTC. Residues: CASSYHGRAGRGGYTF.